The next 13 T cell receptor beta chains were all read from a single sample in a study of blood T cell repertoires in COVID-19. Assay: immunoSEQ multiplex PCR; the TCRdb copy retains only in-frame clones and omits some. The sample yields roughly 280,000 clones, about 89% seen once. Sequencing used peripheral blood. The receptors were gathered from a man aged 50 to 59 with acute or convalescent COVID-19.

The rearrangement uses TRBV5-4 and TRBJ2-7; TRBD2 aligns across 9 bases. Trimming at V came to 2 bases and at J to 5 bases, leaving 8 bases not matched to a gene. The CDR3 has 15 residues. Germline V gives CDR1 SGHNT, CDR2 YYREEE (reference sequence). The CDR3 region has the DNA TGTGCCAGCAGCTTTATTCCCCTAGCGGGGAACGAGCAGTACTTC. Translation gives CASSFIPLAGNEQYF.

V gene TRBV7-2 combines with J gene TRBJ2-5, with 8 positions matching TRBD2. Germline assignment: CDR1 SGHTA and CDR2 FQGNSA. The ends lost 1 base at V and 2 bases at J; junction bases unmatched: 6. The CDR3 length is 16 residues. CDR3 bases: TGTGCCAGCAGCTTAGGGGTAACTAGCGGACAAGAGACCCAGTACTTC. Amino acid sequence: CASSLGVTSGQETQYF.

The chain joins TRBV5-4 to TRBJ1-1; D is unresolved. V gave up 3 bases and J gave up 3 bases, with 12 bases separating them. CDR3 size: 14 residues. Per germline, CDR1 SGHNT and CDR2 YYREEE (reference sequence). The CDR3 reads CASSSKTADTEAFF. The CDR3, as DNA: TGTGCCAGCAGCTCCAAAACCGCAGACACTGAAGCTTTCTTT.

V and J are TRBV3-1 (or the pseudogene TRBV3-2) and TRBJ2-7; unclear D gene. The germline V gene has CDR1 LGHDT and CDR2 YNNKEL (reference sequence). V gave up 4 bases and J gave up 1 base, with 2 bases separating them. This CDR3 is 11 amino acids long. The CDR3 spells CASSLSYEQYF. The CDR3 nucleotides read TGTGCCAGCAGCCTATCCTACGAGCAGTACTTC.

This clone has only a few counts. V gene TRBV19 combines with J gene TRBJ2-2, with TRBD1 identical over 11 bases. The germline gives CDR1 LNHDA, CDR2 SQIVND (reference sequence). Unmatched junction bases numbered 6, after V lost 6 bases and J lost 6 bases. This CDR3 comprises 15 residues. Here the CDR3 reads CASRPGQGASGELFF. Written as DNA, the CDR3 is TGTGCCAGTAGACCTGGACAGGGGGCTTCCGGGGAGCTGTTTTTT.

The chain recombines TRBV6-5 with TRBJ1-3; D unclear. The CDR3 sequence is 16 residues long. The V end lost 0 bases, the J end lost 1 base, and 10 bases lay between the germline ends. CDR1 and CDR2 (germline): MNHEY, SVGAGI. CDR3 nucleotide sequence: TGTGCCAGCAGTTACTCCGGAGGAGGGTCTGGAAACACCATATATTTT. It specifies CASSYSGGGSGNTIYF.

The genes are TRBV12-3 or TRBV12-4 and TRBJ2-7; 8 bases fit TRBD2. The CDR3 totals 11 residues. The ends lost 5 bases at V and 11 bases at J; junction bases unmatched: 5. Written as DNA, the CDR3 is TGTGCCAGCAGTCCCGGGACTAGAGAGTACTTC. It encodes CASSPGTREYF.

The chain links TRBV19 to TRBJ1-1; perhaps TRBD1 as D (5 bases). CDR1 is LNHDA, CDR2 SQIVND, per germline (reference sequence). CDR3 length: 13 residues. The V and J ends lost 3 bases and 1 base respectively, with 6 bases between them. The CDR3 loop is CASSIDRNTEAFF. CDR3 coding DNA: TGTGCCAGTAGTATTGACAGGAACACTGAAGCTTTCTTT.

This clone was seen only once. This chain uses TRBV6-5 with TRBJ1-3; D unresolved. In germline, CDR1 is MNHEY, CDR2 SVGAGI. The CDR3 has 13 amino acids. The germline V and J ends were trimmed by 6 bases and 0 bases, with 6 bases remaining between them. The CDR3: CASRSSSGNTIYF. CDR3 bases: TGTGCCAGCAGATCCAGCTCTGGAAACACCATATATTTT.

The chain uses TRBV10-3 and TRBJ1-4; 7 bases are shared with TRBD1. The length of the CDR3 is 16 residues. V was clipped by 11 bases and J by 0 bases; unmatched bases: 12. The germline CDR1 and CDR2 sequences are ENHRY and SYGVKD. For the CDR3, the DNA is TGTGCCGTAAAGGGGGGACAGTCCGCAACTAATGAAAAACTGTTTTTT. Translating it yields CAVKGGQSATNEKLFF.

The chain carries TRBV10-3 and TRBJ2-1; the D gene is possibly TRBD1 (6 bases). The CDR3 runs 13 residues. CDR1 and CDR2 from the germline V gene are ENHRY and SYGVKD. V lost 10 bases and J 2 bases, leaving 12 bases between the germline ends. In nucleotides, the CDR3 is TGTGCCACCTCAGGGACAACCTACAATGAGCAGTTCTTC. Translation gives CATSGTTYNEQFF.

CDR3 sequence (DNA): TGTGCCTGGTACAGGGGTGGAAACTATGGCTACACCTTC. Protein: CAWYRGGNYGYTF. The chain has TRBV30 and TRBJ1-2, with 7 positions matching TRBD1. Losses at the gene ends were 5 bases for V and 2 bases for J; bases not matched to a gene: 5. There are 13 residues in the CDR3. The germline CDR1 and CDR2 sequences are GTSNPN and SVGIG (reference sequence).

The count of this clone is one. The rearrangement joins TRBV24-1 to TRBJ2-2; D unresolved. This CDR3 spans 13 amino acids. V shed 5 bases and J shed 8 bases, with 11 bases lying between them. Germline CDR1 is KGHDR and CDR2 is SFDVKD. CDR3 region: CATSATEMGELFF. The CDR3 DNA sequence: TGTGCCACCAGTGCAACAGAGATGGGGGAGCTGTTTTTT.